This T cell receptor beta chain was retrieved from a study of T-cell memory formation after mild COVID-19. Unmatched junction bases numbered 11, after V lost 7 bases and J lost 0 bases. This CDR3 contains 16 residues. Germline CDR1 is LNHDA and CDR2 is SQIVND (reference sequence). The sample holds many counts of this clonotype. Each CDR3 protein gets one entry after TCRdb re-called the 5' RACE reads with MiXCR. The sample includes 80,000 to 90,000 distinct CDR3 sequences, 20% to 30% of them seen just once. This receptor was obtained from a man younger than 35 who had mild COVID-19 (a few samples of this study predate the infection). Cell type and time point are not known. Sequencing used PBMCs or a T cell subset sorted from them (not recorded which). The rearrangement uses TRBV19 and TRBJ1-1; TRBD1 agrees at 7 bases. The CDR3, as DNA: TGTGCCAGTACCGACGGGACAGACCGAATGAACACTGAAGCTTTCTTT. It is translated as CASTDGTDRMNTEAFF.